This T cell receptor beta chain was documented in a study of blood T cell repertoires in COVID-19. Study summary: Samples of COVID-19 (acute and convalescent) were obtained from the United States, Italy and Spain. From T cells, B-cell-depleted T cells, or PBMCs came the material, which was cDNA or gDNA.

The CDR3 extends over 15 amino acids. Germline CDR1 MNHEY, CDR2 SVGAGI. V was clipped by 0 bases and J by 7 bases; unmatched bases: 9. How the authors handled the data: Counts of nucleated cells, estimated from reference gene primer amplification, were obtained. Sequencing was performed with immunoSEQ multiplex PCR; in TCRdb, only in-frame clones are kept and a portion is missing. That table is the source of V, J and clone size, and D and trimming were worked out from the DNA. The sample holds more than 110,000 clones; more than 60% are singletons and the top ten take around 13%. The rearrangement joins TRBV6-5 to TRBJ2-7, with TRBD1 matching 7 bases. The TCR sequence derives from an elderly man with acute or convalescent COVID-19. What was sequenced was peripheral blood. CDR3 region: CASSYSRQGEGEQYF. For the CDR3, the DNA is TGTGCCAGCAGTTACTCGAGGCAGGGGGAAGGAGAGCAGTACTTC.